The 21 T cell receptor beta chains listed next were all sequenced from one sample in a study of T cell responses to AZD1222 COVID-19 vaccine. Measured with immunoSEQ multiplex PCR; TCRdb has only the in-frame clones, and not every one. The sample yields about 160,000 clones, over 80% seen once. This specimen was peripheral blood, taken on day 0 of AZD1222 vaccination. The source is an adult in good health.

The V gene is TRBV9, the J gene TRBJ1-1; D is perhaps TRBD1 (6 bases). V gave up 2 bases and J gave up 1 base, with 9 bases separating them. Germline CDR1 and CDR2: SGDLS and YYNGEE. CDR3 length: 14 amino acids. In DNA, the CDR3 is TGTGCCAGCAGCGTCCGGACAGAGAACACTGAAGCTTTCTTT. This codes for CASSVRTENTEAFF.

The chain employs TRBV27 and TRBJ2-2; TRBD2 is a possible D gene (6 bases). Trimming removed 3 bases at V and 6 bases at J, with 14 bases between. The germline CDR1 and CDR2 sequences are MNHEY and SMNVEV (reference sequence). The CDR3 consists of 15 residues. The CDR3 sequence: CASSFLGSGAGELFF. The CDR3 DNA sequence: TGTGCCAGCAGTTTCTTGGGATCGGGGGCCGGGGAGCTGTTTTTT.

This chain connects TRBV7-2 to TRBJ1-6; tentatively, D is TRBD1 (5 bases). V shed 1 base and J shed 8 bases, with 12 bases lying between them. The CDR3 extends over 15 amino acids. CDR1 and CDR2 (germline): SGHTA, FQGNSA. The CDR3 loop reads CASSLVGGKDSPLHF. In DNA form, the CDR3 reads TGTGCCAGCAGCTTAGTGGGGGGGAAGGATTCACCCCTCCACTTT.

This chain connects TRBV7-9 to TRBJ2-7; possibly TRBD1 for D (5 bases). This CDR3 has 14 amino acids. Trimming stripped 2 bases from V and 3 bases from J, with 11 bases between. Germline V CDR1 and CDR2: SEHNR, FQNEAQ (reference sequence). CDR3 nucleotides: TGTGCCAGCAGCTTAAGCTTTCAGGGCTACGAGCAGTACTTC. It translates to CASSLSFQGYEQYF. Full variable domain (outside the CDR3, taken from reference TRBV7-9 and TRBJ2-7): DTGVSQNPRHKITKRGQNVTFRCDPISEHNRLYWYRQTLGQGPEFLTYFQNEAQLEKSRLLSDRFSAERPKGSFSTLEIQRTEQGDSAMYLCASSLSFQGYEQYFGPGTRLTVT.

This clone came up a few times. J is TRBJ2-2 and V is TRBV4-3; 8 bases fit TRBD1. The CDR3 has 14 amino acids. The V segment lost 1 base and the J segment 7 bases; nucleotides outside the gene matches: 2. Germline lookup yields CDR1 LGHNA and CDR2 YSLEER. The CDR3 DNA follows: TGCGCCAGCAGCCAAGGGACAGGGATCGGGGAGCTGTTTTTT. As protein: CASSQGTGIGELFF.

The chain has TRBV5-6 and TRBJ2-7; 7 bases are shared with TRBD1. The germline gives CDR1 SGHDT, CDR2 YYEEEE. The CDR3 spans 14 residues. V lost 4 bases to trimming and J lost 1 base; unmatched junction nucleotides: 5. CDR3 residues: CASSGRDRSYEQYF. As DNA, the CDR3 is TGTGCCAGCAGCGGTCGGGACAGATCCTACGAGCAGTACTTC.

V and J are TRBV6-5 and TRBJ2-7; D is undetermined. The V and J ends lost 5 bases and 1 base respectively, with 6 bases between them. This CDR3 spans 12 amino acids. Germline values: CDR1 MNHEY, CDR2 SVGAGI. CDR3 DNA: TGTGCCAGCAGTACTCTGTCCTACGAGCAGTACTTC. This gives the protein CASSTLSYEQYF.

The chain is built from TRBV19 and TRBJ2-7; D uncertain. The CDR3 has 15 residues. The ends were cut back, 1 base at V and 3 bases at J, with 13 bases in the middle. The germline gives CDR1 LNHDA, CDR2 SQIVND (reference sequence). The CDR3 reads CASSIGAGESYEQYF. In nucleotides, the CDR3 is TGTGCCAGTAGTATAGGGGCTGGGGAAAGCTACGAGCAGTACTTC.

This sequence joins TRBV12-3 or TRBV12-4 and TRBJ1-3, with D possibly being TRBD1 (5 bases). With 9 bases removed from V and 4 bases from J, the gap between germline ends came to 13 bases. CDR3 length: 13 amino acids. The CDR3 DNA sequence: TGTGCCAGTACCGGAGGGGTCGGAAACACCATATATTTT. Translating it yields CASTGGVGNTIYF.

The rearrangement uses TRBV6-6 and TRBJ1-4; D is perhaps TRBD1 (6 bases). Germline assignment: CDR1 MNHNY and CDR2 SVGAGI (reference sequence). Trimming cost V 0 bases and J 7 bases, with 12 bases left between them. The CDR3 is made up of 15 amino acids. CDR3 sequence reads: CASSYSEGEGEKLFF. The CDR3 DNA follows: TGTGCCAGCAGTTACTCGGAGGGGGAGGGTGAAAAACTGTTTTTT.

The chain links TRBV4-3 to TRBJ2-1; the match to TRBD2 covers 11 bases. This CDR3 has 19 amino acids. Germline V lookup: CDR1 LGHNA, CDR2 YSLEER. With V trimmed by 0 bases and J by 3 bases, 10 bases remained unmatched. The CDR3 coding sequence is TGCGCCAGCAGCCAAGAACCGGGTAGCGGGGGGGCCCACTACAATGAGCAGTTCTTC. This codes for CASSQEPGSGGAHYNEQFF.

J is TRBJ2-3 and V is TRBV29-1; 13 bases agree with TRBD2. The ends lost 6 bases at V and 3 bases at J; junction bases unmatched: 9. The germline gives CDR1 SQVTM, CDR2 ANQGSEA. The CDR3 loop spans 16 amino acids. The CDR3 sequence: CSVNHGLAGVTDTQYF. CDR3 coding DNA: TGCAGCGTCAACCACGGACTAGCGGGAGTGACAGATACGCAGTATTTT.

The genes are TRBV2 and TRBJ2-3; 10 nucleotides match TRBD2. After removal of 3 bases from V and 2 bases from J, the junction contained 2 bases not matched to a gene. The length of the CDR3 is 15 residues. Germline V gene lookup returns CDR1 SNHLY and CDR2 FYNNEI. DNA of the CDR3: TGTGCCAGCAGTGAGCTAGCGGGAGTCACAGATACGCAGTATTTT. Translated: CASSELAGVTDTQYF.

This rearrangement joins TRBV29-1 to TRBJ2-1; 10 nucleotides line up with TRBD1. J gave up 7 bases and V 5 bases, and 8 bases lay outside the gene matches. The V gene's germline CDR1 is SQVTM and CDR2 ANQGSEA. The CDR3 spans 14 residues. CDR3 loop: CSVYGTGVLNEQFF. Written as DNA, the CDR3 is TGCAGCGTTTATGGGACAGGGGTATTAAATGAGCAGTTCTTC.

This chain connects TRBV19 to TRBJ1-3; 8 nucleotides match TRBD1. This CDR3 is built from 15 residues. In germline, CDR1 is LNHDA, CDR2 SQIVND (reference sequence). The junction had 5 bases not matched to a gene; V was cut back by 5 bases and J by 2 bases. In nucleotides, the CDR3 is TGTGCCAGTAGTCCCCGGACAGGGACTGGAAACACCATATATTTT. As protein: CASSPRTGTGNTIYF.

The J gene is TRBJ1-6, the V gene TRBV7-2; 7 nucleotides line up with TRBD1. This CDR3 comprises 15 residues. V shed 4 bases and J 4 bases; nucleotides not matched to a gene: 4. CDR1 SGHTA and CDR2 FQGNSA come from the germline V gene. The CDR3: CASSSGTAYNSPLHF. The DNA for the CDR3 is TGTGCCAGCAGCTCCGGGACAGCATATAATTCACCCCTCCACTTT.

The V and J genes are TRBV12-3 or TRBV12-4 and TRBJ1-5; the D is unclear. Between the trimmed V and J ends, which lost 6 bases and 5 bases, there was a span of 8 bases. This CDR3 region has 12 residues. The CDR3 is CASRSRHQPQHF. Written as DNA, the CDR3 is TGTGCCAGCAGGTCCCGACATCAGCCCCAGCATTTT.

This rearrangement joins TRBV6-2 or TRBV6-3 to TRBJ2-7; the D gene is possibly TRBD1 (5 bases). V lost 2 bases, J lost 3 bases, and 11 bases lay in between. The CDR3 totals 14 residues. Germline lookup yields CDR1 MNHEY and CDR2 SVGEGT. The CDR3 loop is CASSYAGSHYEQYF. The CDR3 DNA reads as TGTGCCAGCAGTTACGCAGGGTCTCACTACGAGCAGTACTTC.

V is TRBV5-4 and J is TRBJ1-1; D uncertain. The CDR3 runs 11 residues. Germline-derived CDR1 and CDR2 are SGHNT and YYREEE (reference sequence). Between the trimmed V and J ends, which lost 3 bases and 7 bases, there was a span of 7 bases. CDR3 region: CASSSSYEAFF. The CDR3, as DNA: TGTGCCAGCAGCTCCTCCTATGAAGCTTTCTTT.

The CDR3 DNA is TGTGCCAGCAGTCTTTGGACAGTGTATGGCTACACCTTC. It codes for CASSLWTVYGYTF. The chain uses TRBV28 and TRBJ1-2, with a tentative D call TRBD1 (6 bases). V was trimmed by 5 bases and J by 5 bases, leaving 12 bases between them. This CDR3 has 13 residues. Germline CDR1 MDHEN, CDR2 SYDVKM.

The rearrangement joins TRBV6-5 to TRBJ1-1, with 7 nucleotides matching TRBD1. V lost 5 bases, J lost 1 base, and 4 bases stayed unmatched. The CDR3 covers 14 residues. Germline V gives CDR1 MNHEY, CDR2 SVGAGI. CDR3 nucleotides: TGTGCCAGCAGTCCCTACAGGGGGAACACTGAAGCTTTCTTT. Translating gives CASSPYRGNTEAFF.